The present T cell receptor beta chain was sequenced within a study of spatial heterogeneity in lung cancer. Study-level background: Raw sequencing reads included, on average, more than 9.5 appearances of each unique TCR and UMI combination.

This clonotype was found a few times. As yet, its antigen is unknown. A single record per CDR3 protein comes from TCRdb applying MiXCR to the 5' RACE reads. Of approximately 25,000 distinct CDR3 sequences detected, 8% to 10% appear once; the ten largest clones hold more than 6%. Regarding time point: sample taken at primary tumor resection. There were roughly 72 donors, all of them untreated patients with early-stage non-small cell lung cancer. No cell sorting; template was whole RNA from tumor, lung tissue or PBMC. Germline V lookup: CDR1 SGHAT, CDR2 FQNNGV. The CDR3 totals 15 residues. The V end lost 2 bases, the J end lost 4 bases, and 11 bases lay between the germline ends. Study results and limitations: The number of expanded tumor alpha and beta chains correlated with mutation number. Sequencing reached an estimated coverage of tumor T cells that was only around 6.6% for alpha chains and approximately 13% for beta chains.

Sequencing used lung tumor tissue, obtained at surgery. This chain connects TRBV11-2 to TRBJ2-2; D is possibly TRBD1 (5 bases). The receptor comes from a male donor with early-stage non-small cell lung cancer. This chain's CDR3 is CASSLSGHSTGELFF. The DNA for the CDR3 is TGTGCCAGCAGCTTAAGTGGACACTCCACCGGGGAGCTGTTTTTT.